The subject of this entry is one T cell receptor (beta chain). CDR3 size: 13 residues. The germline CDR1 and CDR2 sequences are MDHEN and SYDVKM. Trimming shortened V by 3 bases and J by 4 bases, and 10 bases separated the two germline ends. These data belong to a study of blood T cell repertoires in COVID-19. At the level of the study: Samples representing acute and convalescent COVID-19 were sourced from the United States, Italy and Spain. T cells, B-cell-depleted T cells, or PBMCs supplied cDNA or gDNA.

Original processing notes: Amplifying reference gene primers gave estimates of nucleated cell counts. This table comes from immunoSEQ multiplex PCR, and its TCRdb copy is limited to in-frame clones, with some not included. The V and J calls and the clone size are those of that table, but D and trimming were determined from the DNA. The sample has 150,000 or so clones, 76% seen once. V is TRBV28 and J is TRBJ2-7; D is possibly TRBD1 (6 bases). This sequence originates from a woman of 80 years or more with active or convalescent COVID-19. Sequencing was performed on peripheral blood. The CDR3 spells CASSLPGVYEQYF. The DNA of the CDR3 is TGTGCCAGCAGTTTGCCAGGGGTATACGAGCAGTACTTC.